This passage covers 20 T cell receptor beta chains from one sample sequenced in a study of CD8 T cells in ankylosing spondylitis. Using its own MiXCR run on the 5' RACE reads, TCRdb lists one record per CDR3 protein. The sample shows some 340,000 distinct CDR3 sequences, about 15% of them seen only once. What was sequenced was blood, either unsorted or a sorted T cell fraction (not recorded which). The receptors come from a male donor with ankylosing spondylitis or in good health (not recorded which).

The V and J genes are TRBV14 and TRBJ2-7, with a weak D call TRBD2 (6 bases). Germline values: CDR1 SGHDN, CDR2 FVKESK. There are 11 residues in the CDR3. Trimming took off 3 bases at V and 6 bases at J, with 6 bases between the two ends. The DNA for the CDR3 is TGTGCCAGCAGCCACGGGGGCGAGCAGTACTTC. Amino acids: CASSHGGEQYF.

V and J are TRBV6-2 or TRBV6-3 and TRBJ2-5; D remains unclear. The germline V and J ends were trimmed by 2 bases and 6 bases, with 7 bases remaining between them. Germline CDR1 and CDR2: MNHEY and SVGEGT. The CDR3 has 12 residues. CDR3 DNA sequence: TGTGCCAGCAGTTACGTAGTCCAGACCCAGTACTTC. Its translation is CASSYVVQTQYF.

This clonotype has only a few counts. The rearrangement joins TRBV5-1 to TRBJ2-7, with no clear D. The germline V gene has CDR1 SGHRS and CDR2 YFSETQ. Trimming took 1 base from V and 5 from J, leaving 10 bases between them. The CDR3 is 13 residues long. The CDR3 DNA follows: TGCGCCAGCAGCTTGCCGGGTCTCGACGAGCAGTACTTC. This gives the protein CASSLPGLDEQYF.

This clonotype has more than one count but fewer than ten. This rearrangement joins TRBV15 to TRBJ2-7, with D unclear. The V end lost 3 bases, the J end lost 2 bases, and 8 bases lay between the germline ends. Germline values: CDR1 LNHNV, CDR2 YYDKDF (reference sequence). CDR3 size: 13 residues. CDR3 bases: TGTGCCACCAGCAGGGATACTACCTACGAGCAGTACTTC. Protein: CATSRDTTYEQYF.

This clonotype showed up just a few times. The V call is TRBV10-3, the J call TRBJ2-1; 10 bases agree with TRBD1. The germline CDR1 and CDR2 sequences are ENHRY and SYGVKD. Trimming at V came to 11 bases and at J to 5 bases, leaving 9 bases not matched to a gene. The CDR3 extends over 14 amino acids. CDR3 DNA sequence: TGTGCCGCCCATCCGGGACAGGGGCACAATGAGCAGTTCTTC. Protein: CAAHPGQGHNEQFF.

J is TRBJ2-6 and V is TRBV23-1; no firm D call. TRBV23-1 is identified as an open reading frame with a role that is uncertain. The CDR3 runs to 23 residues. V dropped 6 bases and J dropped 0 bases, with 33 bases sitting between them. The CDR3 bases are TGCGCCAGCAGCTCCGCTGATTGGGTGGGCGGAGTGTGGAGTCCCTCTGGGGCCAACGTCCTGACTTTC. This encodes CASSSADWVGGVWSPSGANVLTF.

This clonotype has only a few counts. This chain uses TRBV20-1 with TRBJ2-3, with 7 nucleotides matching TRBD2. CDR1 DFQATT and CDR2 SNEGSKA come from the germline V gene (reference sequence). This CDR3 has 14 amino acids. V gave up 0 bases and J gave up 1 base; unmatched junction bases: 1. The CDR3 spells CSARETSGTDTQYF. CDR3 DNA sequence: TGCAGTGCTAGAGAAACTAGCGGCACAGATACGCAGTATTTT.

The chain carries TRBV3-1 and TRBJ2-2; either TRBD1 or TRBD2 may fit D (5 bases each). Trimming stripped 1 base from V and 0 bases from J, with 9 bases between. CDR1 and CDR2 (germline): LGHDT, YNNKEL (reference sequence). The CDR3 is made up of 16 amino acids. In nucleotides, the CDR3 is TGTGCCAGCAGCCAAGCAGGGAGAGCGAACACCGGGGAGCTGTTTTTT. It translates to CASSQAGRANTGELFF.

This clonotype was counted only a few times. The chain joins TRBV12-3 or TRBV12-4 to TRBJ2-2, with 8 bases identical to TRBD2. The CDR3 length is 16 residues. Trimming cost V 3 bases and J 5 bases; bases outside gene matches: 8. The CDR3 reads CASSFAGGRRTGELFF. DNA for the CDR3: TGTGCCAGCAGTTTCGCGGGGGGTCGTAGAACCGGGGAGCTGTTTTTT.

The sample holds one count of this clonotype. The chain couples TRBV7-9 to TRBJ1-3, with 11 bases fitting TRBD1. This CDR3 spans 16 amino acids. The J segment lost 2 bases and the V segment lost 4 bases, leaving 4 bases of the junction unmatched. The germline CDR1 and CDR2 sequences are SEHNR and FQNEAQ (reference sequence). The CDR3 is CASSSGQGVPGNTIYF. Written as DNA, the CDR3 is TGTGCCAGCAGCTCGGGACAGGGGGTTCCTGGAAACACCATATATTTT.

This clonotype occurred a few times. Compared with germline, one end of the junction differs, possibly owing to a read error. This sequence joins TRBV10-3 and TRBJ2-3; 7 bases are a match to TRBD1. CDR3 length: 11 amino acids. The germline V gene encodes CDR1 ENHRY and CDR2 SYGVKD. In DNA, the CDR3 is TGTGCCATCAGAGTCAACGGGACAGTCGTTTTT. Its protein product is CAIRVNGTVVF.

The genes are TRBV12-3 or TRBV12-4 and TRBJ2-1; 8 positions agree with TRBD2. The CDR3 totals 15 residues. J lost 4 bases, V lost 5 bases, and 7 bases had no gene match. The CDR3 bases are TGTGCCAGCAGTACTAGCGGAGGGGTTTACAATGAGCAGTTCTTC. Its protein is CASSTSGGVYNEQFF.

The chain combines TRBV5-1 with TRBJ2-7, with D possibly matching TRBD2 (7 bases). Trimming stripped 4 bases from V and 5 bases from J, with 16 bases between. From germline, CDR1 is SGHRS and CDR2 YFSETQ. The CDR3 length is 14 residues. CDR3 nucleotide sequence: TGCGCCAGCAGCGACTGGGGGGGCCGAAACGAGCAGTACTTC. Protein product: CASSDWGGRNEQYF.

A few counts support this clonotype. The rearrangement links TRBV5-4 to TRBJ1-2; D is unclear. This CDR3 is 16 amino acids long. The germline V gene encodes CDR1 SGHNT and CDR2 YYREEE (reference sequence). V was shortened by 6 bases and J by 4 bases, with 22 bases between the two germline ends. CDR3 protein: CASTPGGSGPGYGYTF. The CDR3 DNA sequence: TGTGCCAGCACCCCCGGAGGGAGCGGACCCGGCTATGGCTACACCTTC.

This clonotype was seen a few times. This chain joins TRBV5-5 and TRBJ1-5; D remains ambiguous. The CDR3 has 15 amino acids. V was trimmed by 4 bases and J by 4 bases, leaving 15 bases between them. CDR1 and CDR2 (germline): SGHKS, YYEKEE (reference sequence). The CDR3 spells CASSLRPGKNQPQHF. CDR3 DNA sequence: TGTGCCAGCAGCCTGAGGCCGGGGAAAAATCAGCCCCAGCATTTT.

This clonotype was recorded a few times. V is TRBV20-1 and J is TRBJ1-2; the match to TRBD1 covers 9 bases. V was pared by 6 bases and J by 3 bases, with 5 bases of the junction left unmatched. The CDR3 consists of 13 residues. Germline V gives CDR1 DFQATT, CDR2 SNEGSKA (reference sequence). CDR3 residues: CSASQGADYGYTF. The CDR3 DNA sequence: TGCAGTGCCTCACAGGGGGCGGACTATGGCTACACCTTC.

This clonotype occurred a few times. The chain combines TRBV20-1 with TRBJ2-5; TRBD2 agrees at 7 bases. CDR3 length: 16 residues. Germline V gene lookup returns CDR1 DFQATT and CDR2 SNEGSKA (reference sequence). The V segment lost 1 base and the J segment 0 bases; nucleotides outside the gene matches: 8. CDR3 nucleotide sequence: TGCAGTGCTAGAGGGGCTAGCGGAGTGTACCAAGAGACCCAGTACTTC. As protein: CSARGASGVYQETQYF.

This clonotype was observed many times. The rearrangement joins TRBV5-1 to TRBJ1-2; 10 positions match TRBD1. Germline V CDR1 and CDR2: SGHRS, YFSETQ. The CDR3 has 16 residues. V was pared by 2 bases and J by 8 bases, with 12 bases of the junction left unmatched. The CDR3: CASSLTPGQGTRGYTF. CDR3 DNA sequence: TGCGCCAGCAGCTTAACTCCGGGACAGGGGACGAGAGGCTACACCTTC.

The J gene is TRBJ2-1, the V gene TRBV4-1, with 7 bases aligning to TRBD2. The CDR3 runs to 20 residues. V was clipped by 0 bases and J by 2 bases; unmatched bases: 16. The germline V gene encodes CDR1 MGHRA and CDR2 YSYEKL. The CDR3 DNA follows: TGCGCCAGCAGCCAAGATAGGGGACGAAGCGGGGCCTCCGCCTACAATGAGCAGTTCTTC. Its protein is CASSQDRGRSGASAYNEQFF.

This clonotype occurred many times. The chain has TRBV20-1 and TRBJ2-1; 11 bases line up with TRBD2. The CDR3 loop spans 17 amino acids. Germline-derived CDR1 and CDR2 are DFQATT and SNEGSKA (reference sequence). Germline trimming cut 3 bases from V and 3 bases from J; bases unmatched to any gene: 10. This CDR3 is CSARGLLAGASYNEQFF. DNA for the CDR3: TGCAGTGCTAGGGGGTTACTAGCGGGAGCGAGCTACAATGAGCAGTTCTTC.